This T cell receptor beta chain is from a study of shared clonotypes between healthy human individuals. This CDR3 region has 14 residues. Per germline, CDR1 WSHSY and CDR2 SAAADI. Germline trimming cut 6 bases from V and 7 bases from J; bases unmatched to any gene: 7. Profiling relied on immunoSEQ multiplex PCR, and the TCRdb table lists in-frame clones only, not all of them. The sample lists roughly 320,000 clones; more than 75% were seen once. Sequenced input: memory CD8+ T cells sorted from blood. Subset noted: CD45RO+ cells pooled with CCR7-negative TemRA cells. The receptor comes from a man aged 18 to 30 in good health. This chain links TRBV10-2 with TRBJ2-2, with 8 bases that match TRBD1. The DNA for the CDR3 is TGCGCCAGCAGCCCCGGACAGGGCGACGGGGAGCTGTTTTTT. Amino acids: CASSPGQGDGELFF.